This TCR beta chain was documented in a study of T-cell reconstitution after alpha-beta-depleted transplantation in children (dated by TCRdb to about 2016). Context from the whole study: T-cell immune reconstitution after TCRalphabeta/CD19-depleted allogeneic hematopoietic cell transplantation in children was quantitatively tracked in the study by means of TCR repertoire profiling.

Libraries came from PCR. Sequenced on an Illumina HiSeq 2500. TCR libraries were prepared with molecular barcoding, using unique molecular identifiers to normalize TCRbeta repertoire quantification. TCRdb ran its own pipeline on the public reads, namely fastp trimming at Q25 and MiXCR clone calling, and kept in-frame beta chains. Rows with a matching CDR3 protein are joined into one entry that keeps the most common DNA and genes. The table for this sample lists some 300,000 distinct CDR3 sequences; 10% of them were counted only once. The ten largest clones represent more than 2% of the sample. A note on this clonotype: The target of this receptor is not known. One base away there is no much larger clone; base qualities are not given.

V is cut by 4 bases and J by 8 bases, and the space between the germline ends is 12 bases. According to the germline V gene, CDR1 reads MNHEY and CDR2 reads SVGAGI. The CDR3 numbers 13 residues from cysteine through phenylalanine. Solely the CDR3 DNA is kept, with 39 bases framed from the first base. The source was PBMCs from the stem cell graft donor, collected from the stem cell graft. This sequence was found in a human donor who donated a stem cell graft to a child with acute lymphoblastic leukemia. The receptor chain draws on TRBV6-5 and TRBJ2-1; a tentative D call is TRBD2 (6 bases match). The CDR3 reads as follows: CASSFGSLDEQFF. The DNA sequence is as follows: TGTGCCAGCAGTTTCGGGAGCCTCGATGAGCAGTTCTTC.